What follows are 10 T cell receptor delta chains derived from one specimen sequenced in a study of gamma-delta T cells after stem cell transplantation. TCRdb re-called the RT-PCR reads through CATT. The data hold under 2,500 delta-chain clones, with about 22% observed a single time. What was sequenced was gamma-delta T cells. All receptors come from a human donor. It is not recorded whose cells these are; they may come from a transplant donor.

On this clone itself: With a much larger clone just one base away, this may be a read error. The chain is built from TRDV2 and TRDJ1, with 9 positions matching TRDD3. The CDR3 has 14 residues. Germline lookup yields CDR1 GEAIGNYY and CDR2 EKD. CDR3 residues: CACDTLGDADKLTF. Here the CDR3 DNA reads TGTGCCTGTGACACCCTGGGGGATGCCGATAAACTCACCTTT.

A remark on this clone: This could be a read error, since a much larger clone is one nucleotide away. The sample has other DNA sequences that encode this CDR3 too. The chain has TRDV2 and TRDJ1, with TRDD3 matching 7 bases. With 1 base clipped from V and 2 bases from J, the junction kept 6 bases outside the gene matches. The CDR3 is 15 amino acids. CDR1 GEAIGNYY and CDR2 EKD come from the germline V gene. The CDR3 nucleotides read TGTGCCTGTGACACGTTGGGGGGGGATACCGATAAACTCATCTTT. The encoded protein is CACDTLGGDTDKLIF.

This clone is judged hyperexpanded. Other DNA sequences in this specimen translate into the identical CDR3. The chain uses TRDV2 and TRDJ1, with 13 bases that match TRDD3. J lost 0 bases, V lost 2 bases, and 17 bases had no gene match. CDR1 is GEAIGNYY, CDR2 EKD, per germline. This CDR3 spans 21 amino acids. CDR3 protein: CACDNLPGTGGYGRYTDKLIF. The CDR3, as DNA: TGTGCCTGTGACAACCTTCCCGGTACTGGGGGATACGGCCGGTACACCGATAAACTCATCTTT.

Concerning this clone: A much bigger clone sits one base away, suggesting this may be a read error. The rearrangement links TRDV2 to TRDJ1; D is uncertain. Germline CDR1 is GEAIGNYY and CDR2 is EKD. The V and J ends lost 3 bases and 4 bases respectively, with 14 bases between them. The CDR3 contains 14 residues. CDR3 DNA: TGTGCCTGTGACGCCTTGGGTAACCTCGATAAACTCATCTTT. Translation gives CACDALGNLDKLIF.

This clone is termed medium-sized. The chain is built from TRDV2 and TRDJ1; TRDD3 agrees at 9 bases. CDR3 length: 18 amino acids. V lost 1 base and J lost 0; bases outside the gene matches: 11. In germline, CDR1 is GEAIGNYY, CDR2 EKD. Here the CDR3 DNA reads TGTGCCTGTGACACTGTACTGGGGGACCCCCAATACACCGATAAACTCATCTTT. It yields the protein CACDTVLGDPQYTDKLIF.

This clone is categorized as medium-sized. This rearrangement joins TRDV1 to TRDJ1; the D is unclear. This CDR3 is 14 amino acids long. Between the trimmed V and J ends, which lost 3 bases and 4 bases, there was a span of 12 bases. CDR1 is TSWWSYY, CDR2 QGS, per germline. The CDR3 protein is CALGEAGWDDKLIF. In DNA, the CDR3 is TGTGCTCTTGGGGAGGCTGGATGGGACGATAAACTCATCTTT.

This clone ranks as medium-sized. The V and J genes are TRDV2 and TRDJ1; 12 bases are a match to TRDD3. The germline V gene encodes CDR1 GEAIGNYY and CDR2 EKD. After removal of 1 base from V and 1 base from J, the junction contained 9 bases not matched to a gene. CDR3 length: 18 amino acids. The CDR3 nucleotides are TGTGCCTGTGACACTGTAGAAACTGGGGGATACAGCACCGATAAACTCATCTTT. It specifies CACDTVETGGYSTDKLIF.

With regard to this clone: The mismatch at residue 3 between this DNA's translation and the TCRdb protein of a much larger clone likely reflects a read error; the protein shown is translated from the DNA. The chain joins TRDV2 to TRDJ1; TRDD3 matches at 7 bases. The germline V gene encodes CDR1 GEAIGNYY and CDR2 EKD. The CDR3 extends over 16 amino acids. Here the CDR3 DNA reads TGTGCCCGTGACGTTGTCGGGGATAAGGACACCGATAAACTCATCTTT. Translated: CARDVVGDKDTDKLIF.

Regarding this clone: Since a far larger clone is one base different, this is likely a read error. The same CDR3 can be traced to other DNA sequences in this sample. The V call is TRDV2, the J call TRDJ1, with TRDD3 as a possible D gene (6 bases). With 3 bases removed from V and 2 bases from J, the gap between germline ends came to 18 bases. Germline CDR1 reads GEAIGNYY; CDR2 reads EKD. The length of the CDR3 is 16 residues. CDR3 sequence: CACDPLGPRGTDKLIF. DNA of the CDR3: TGTGCCTGTGACCCACTGGGTCCTCGGGGAACCGATAAACTCATCTTT.

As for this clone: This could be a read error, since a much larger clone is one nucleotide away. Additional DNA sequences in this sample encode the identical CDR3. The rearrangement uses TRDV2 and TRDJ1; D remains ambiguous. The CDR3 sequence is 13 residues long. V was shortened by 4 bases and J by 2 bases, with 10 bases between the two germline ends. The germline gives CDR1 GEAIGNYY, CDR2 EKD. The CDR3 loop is CACDAIHTDKLIF. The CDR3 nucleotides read TGTGCCTGTGATGCTATCCATACCGATAAACTCATCTTT.